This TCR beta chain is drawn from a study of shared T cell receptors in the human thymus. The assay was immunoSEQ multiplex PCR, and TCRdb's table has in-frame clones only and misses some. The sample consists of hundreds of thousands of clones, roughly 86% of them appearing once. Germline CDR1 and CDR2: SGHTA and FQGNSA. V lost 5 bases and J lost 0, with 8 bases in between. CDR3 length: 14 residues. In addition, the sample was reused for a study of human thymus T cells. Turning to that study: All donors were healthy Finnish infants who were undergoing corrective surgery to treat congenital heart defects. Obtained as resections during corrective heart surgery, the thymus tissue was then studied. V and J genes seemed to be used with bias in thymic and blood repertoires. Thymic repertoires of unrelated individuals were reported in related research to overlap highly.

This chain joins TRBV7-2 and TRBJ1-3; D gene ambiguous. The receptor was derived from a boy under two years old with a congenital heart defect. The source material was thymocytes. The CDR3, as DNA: TGTGCCAGCAGCCCGAGCTACTCTGGAAACACCATATATTTT. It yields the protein CASSPSYSGNTIYF.